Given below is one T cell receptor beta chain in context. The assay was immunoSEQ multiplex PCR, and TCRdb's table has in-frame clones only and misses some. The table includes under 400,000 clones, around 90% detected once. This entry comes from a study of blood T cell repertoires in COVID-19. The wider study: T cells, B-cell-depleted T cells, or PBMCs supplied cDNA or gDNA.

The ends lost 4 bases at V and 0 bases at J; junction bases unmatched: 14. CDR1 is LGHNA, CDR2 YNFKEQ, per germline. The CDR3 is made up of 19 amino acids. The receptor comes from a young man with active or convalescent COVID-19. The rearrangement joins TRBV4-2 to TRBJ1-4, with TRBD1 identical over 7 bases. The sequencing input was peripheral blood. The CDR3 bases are TGTGCCAGCAGCCCAGGCAACAGGGGCCGCCGTGCAACTAATGAAAAACTGTTTTTT. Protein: CASSPGNRGRRATNEKLFF.